Listed here is a single T cell receptor (beta chain). Its specificity is not known. These data come from a study of CD8 T cells in Susac syndrome. When the RNA was reverse transcribed, random hexamers were used with an input of about 0.45 to 1 ug. Across 54 Vbeta and 13 Jbeta, TCR beta CDR3 was amplified with immunoSEQ multiplex PCR. MiXCR was run by TCRdb on the immunoSEQ multiplex PCR reads, yielding one entry per CDR3 protein. This table holds under 55,000 distinct CDR3 sequences, roughly 93% found once. Sequencing targeted TCR beta in blood CD8+ and CD4+ T cells. While CD8+ and CD4+ T cells were isolated negatively, TEMRA cells were enriched by FACS. Points from the study as a whole: TCR sequencing and HLA analysis covered a relatively small number of individuals.

The CDR3 is 13 amino acids. Trimming pared 4 bases from V and 7 bases from J, leaving 11 bases between. The germline V gene encodes CDR1 PRHDT and CDR2 FYEKMQ (reference sequence). What was sequenced was CD8+ T cells from PBMCs. This sequence was found in a human donor with multiple sclerosis. The V call is TRBV13, the J call TRBJ2-1; possibly TRBD2 for D (5 bases). The CDR3 nucleotides are TGTGCCAGCAGCTCAAAATCGGGGAATGAGCAGTTCTTC. It yields the protein CASSSKSGNEQFF.